This is a list of T cell receptor beta chains from one sample in a study of read filtering for tumor transcriptome and immune sequencing. TCRdb processed the reads anew with MiXCR; each CDR3 protein has one entry. The table shows 85,000 to 100,000 distinct CDR3 sequences, with roughly 21% occurring only once. Sequenced input: a population of CD138-negative cells sorted from bone marrow. The receptor set was obtained from a donor at least 40 years old with multiple myeloma. CDR3s include the opening cysteine and the closing phenylalanine or tryptophan. A D gene is named only where the DNA matches it firmly. Part of the rows lack a size; the others show once, few, many or a class for expanded clones.

CDR3nt | CDR3aa | abundance | j_gene | v_gene | d_gene
TGTGCCAGCACTCCGGGACTAGCGGGGACCGGGGAGCTGTTTTTT | CASTPGLAGTGELFF | many | TRBJ2-2 | TRBV6-1 | TRBD2
TGTGCCAGCAGCGTGGGACTAGCGGGCCAGACCGGGGAGCTGTTTTTT | CASSVGLAGQTGELFF | many | TRBJ2-2 | TRBV9 | TRBD2
TGTGCCAGCAGCTCGACAGGGGGAACTACTGAAGCTTTCTTT | CASSSTGGTTEAFF | many | TRBJ1-1 | TRBV7-8 | TRBD1
TGTGCCAGCAGTGAGGTGATCGCTAGCGGGGGCCCGGGGACCCAGTACTTC | CASSEVIASGGPGTQYF | many | TRBJ2-5 | TRBV6-1 | TRBD2
TGCGCCAGCAGCAGGGGGTCCCCCTCCTACGAGCAGTACTTC | CASSRGSPSYEQYF | - | TRBJ2-7 | TRBV5-1 | -
TGTGCCAGCAGCCAGGACAGGCCAGATACGCAGTATTTT | CASSQDRPDTQYF | many | TRBJ2-3 | TRBV11-3 | TRBD1
TGTGCCAGCAGTCTTGCCGGGACTAGCGGGTTTTACAATGAGCAGTTCTTC | CASSLAGTSGFYNEQFF | many | TRBJ2-1 | TRBV12-3/TRBV12-4 | TRBD2
TGTGCCAGCAGCCCAAGACGACAGGCTTACAATGAGCAGTTCTTC | CASSPRRQAYNEQFF | few | TRBJ2-1 | TRBV27 | -
TGTGCCAGCAGTCGACGGGACAGGGGGTCCGCCTACGAGCAGTACTTC | CASSRRDRGSAYEQYF | few | TRBJ2-7 | TRBV27 | TRBD1
TGTGCCAGCAGTACAGAAGAGACCCAGTACTTC | CASSTEETQYF | many | TRBJ2-5 | TRBV28 | -
TGTGCCAGCAGTTACGGTGACAGGGGCGCATCCGAGCAGTACTTC | CASSYGDRGASEQYF | many | TRBJ2-7 | TRBV6-5 | TRBD1
TGTGCCAGCAGACAGGGACTTAACTATGGCTACACCTTC | CASRQGLNYGYTF | many | TRBJ1-2 | TRBV11-2 | -
TGTGCCAGTAGTATCCGACAGGAGAGCCACGAGCAGTACTTC | CASSIRQESHEQYF | - | TRBJ2-7 | TRBV19 | -
TGTGCCAGTAGTAACAGGGAGGGACAGCCCCAGCATTTT | CASSNREGQPQHF | - | TRBJ1-5 | TRBV19 | -
TGTGCCAGCAGTGGACAGGGGTTTGAAACCGGGGAGCTGTTTTTT | CASSGQGFETGELFF | many | TRBJ2-2 | TRBV2 | TRBD1
TGTGCCAGCACAGTAGCGGGGCATCAAGAGACCCAGTACTTC | CASTVAGHQETQYF | many | TRBJ2-5 | TRBV12-3/TRBV12-4 | TRBD2
TGTGCCAGCTCACCAACCTTTGGGGACAGCTTAACGACCTTC | CASSPTFGDSLTTF | few | TRBJ1-2 | TRBV18 | TRBD1
TGTGCCAGCAGTTACTTAACACAGTTGAACACTGAAGCTTTCTTT | CASSYLTQLNTEAFF | many | TRBJ1-1 | TRBV6-2/TRBV6-3 | -
TGTGCCAGCAGAAATAGCCAAGTGAACACCGGGGAGCTGTTTTTT | CASRNSQVNTGELFF | many | TRBJ2-2 | TRBV28 | -
TGTGCCAGCAGTGATAAGTTTTCCTACAATGAGCAGTTCTTC | CASSDKFSYNEQFF | - | TRBJ2-1 | TRBV6-1 | -
TGTGCCAGCAGCACCAACAGGGCGCGACAAGAGACCCAGTACTTC | CASSTNRARQETQYF | - | TRBJ2-5 | TRBV11-2 | -
TGTGCCAGCAACATAGGGGGTGGACAGCCCCAGCATTTT | CASNIGGGQPQHF | many | TRBJ1-5 | TRBV2 | -
TGTGCCAGCAGCCAAAGGGGGAGCAATCAGCCCCAGCATTTT | CASSQRGSNQPQHF | many | TRBJ1-5 | TRBV3-1 | -
TGTGCCAGCAGACCCGGAGGGGCCCTGGAACAGCCCCAGCATTTT | CASRPGGALEQPQHF | many | TRBJ1-5 | TRBV2 | -
TGTGCCAGCAGCCAAGATGGGGGGGGGGCCCGAGAGACCCAGTACTTC | CASSQDGGGARETQYF | - | TRBJ2-5 | TRBV4-2 | -
TGTGCCAGCAGCTTAGGTTCTAGCGTCTATGAGCAGTTCTTC | CASSLGSSVYEQFF | many | TRBJ2-1 | TRBV11-2 | -
TGTGCCTGGAGTGGGGCCCGTCGAACCGGGGAGCTGTTTTTT | CAWSGARRTGELFF | many | TRBJ2-2 | TRBV30 | -
TGTGCCATCAGTGAGTCAGGGCTAGCGGGGAACACCGGGGAGCTGTTTTTT | CAISESGLAGNTGELFF | - | TRBJ2-2 | TRBV10-3 | TRBD2
TGCGCCAGCAGCCCGGAGGGGCAGGGTATATCCTACGAGCAGTACTTC | CASSPEGQGISYEQYF | many | TRBJ2-7 | TRBV5-1 | -
TGCAGCGTTGTGGGTGCGGGTGTTCCCACATATACGCAGTATTTT | CSVVGAGVPTYTQYF | - | TRBJ2-3 | TRBV29-1 | -
TGTGCCAGCTCACCCAGGGACTCTACTAGCAGGCGGGAGACCCAGTACTTC | CASSPRDSTSRRETQYF | many | TRBJ2-5 | TRBV18 | -
TGCAGTGCTAGGCTGGCGGGGGTTGAGACCCAGTACTTC | CSARLAGVETQYF | - | TRBJ2-5 | TRBV20-1 | TRBD2
TGTGCCACCAGCAGAGAGGGCGCTGGGGCCAACGTCCTGACTTTC | CATSREGAGANVLTF | many | TRBJ2-6 | TRBV15 | -
TGCGCCAGCAACTTGGGTGGGAACAGCGGGGAGCTGTTTTTT | CASNLGGNSGELFF | - | TRBJ2-2 | TRBV5-1 | -
TGCAGCGCCGGAGGGGACACGCCTGAAGGGCAGTACTTC | CSAGGDTPEGQYF | many | TRBJ2-7 | TRBV29-1 | -
TGTGCCAGCAGTTTACACCCTAATAGCAATCAGCCCCAGCATTTT | CASSLHPNSNQPQHF | many | TRBJ1-5 | TRBV28 | -
TGTGCCAGCAGCCAATGGACAGGGAGGAACACCGAAGCTTTCTTT | CASSQWTGRNTEAFF | - | TRBJ1-1 | TRBV14 | TRBD1
TGCAGTAGCCTACGATACAATGAGCAGTTCTTC | CSSLRYNEQFF | - | TRBJ2-1 | TRBV20-1 | -
TGTGCCAGCAGTCCATACACGCAAGAGACCCAGTACTTC | CASSPYTQETQYF | many | TRBJ2-5 | TRBV2 | -
TGCGCCAGCAGTTCGACACCCGCGCTGTCAGATACGCAGTATTTT | CASSSTPALSDTQYF | - | TRBJ2-3 | TRBV5-1 | -
TGTGCCAGCAGCTTAAGAGGGTCCGGGGCCAACGTCCTGACTTTC | CASSLRGSGANVLTF | many | TRBJ2-6 | TRBV3-1 | -
TGTGCCAGCAGTTTCAGGGCTAGCGGGGGGGCTGAGCAGTTCTTC | CASSFRASGGAEQFF | many | TRBJ2-1 | TRBV28 | TRBD2
TGTGCCAGCAGCGTAAGTCCCCTAGCCTACGAGCAGTACTTC | CASSVSPLAYEQYF | many | TRBJ2-7 | TRBV9 | -
TGCGCCAGCAGCCCGGGACAAGCCAACACCGGGGAGCTGTTTTTT | CASSPGQANTGELFF | few | TRBJ2-2 | TRBV5-1 | -
TGTGCCAGCAGCTCGGTAAAGTCAAGGGGTGATACGCAGTATTTT | CASSSVKSRGDTQYF | many | TRBJ2-3 | TRBV11-1 | -
TGTGCCAGCAGGAAGACAGGGGCTATGAACACTGAAGCTTTCTTT | CASRKTGAMNTEAFF | many | TRBJ1-1 | TRBV2 | TRBD1
TGCGCCAGCTTCTCCCCCGAAGAGACCCAGTACTTC | CASFSPEETQYF | few | TRBJ2-5 | TRBV5-1 | -
TGTGCCAGCAGCGAGCTCCCCCTGTACGAGCAGTACTTC | CASSELPLYEQYF | few | TRBJ2-7 | TRBV28 | -